This TCR beta chain comes out of a study of human T cells and chemical hapten exposure. This CDR3 comprises 16 residues. V dropped 3 bases and J dropped 7 bases, with 21 bases sitting between them. Germline-derived CDR1 and CDR2 are MGHRA and YSYEKL. TCRdb independently ran MiXCR on the RACE reads; one entry per CDR3 protein. In the table there are roughly 380,000 distinct CDR3 sequences, 6% to 7% of which are singletons. Time point meaning: patch test 2, 6 weeks after DPC sensitization. Documented treatment: therapeutic diphenylcyclopropenone sensitization with weekly scalp DPC. Only a few counts were recorded for this clonotype.

The gene calls are TRBV4-1 and TRBJ2-5; D is perhaps TRBD2 (5 bases). This TCR came from a woman under 30 with alopecia areata. Some clones in this sample may be carry-over from other donors' samples. The material was whole blood, obtained in connection with sensitization to the hapten diphenylcyclopropenone (DPC). As DNA, the CDR3 is TGCGCCAGCAGCCATCTTGACCCCCTTCGGGAAGGGACCCAGTACTTC. It codes for CASSHLDPLREGTQYF.